A single sample is the source of the 7 T cell receptor beta chains below, sequenced in a study of blood T cell repertoires in COVID-19 (dated by TCRdb to about 2020). Receptor libraries were prepared by the immunoSEQ multiplex PCR assay. The table comes from immuneACCESS by way of TCRdb, which keeps in-frame sequences with V and J called. Part of the clones is missing from these tables; in studies checked, under half for an unresolved V gene and the rest for unknown reasons. The sample profile shows fewer than 200,000 clones; approximately 79% of them were found once. Approximately 7% of the sample is in the top ten clones. The sequenced sample was peripheral blood. The receptors stem from a woman aged 35 to 49 with COVID-19, enrolled during active disease.

In its sample, this clone was seen a few times. The chain couples TRBV19 to TRBJ2-3, with a weak D call TRBD1 (5 bases). The CDR3 is 13 residues long. V was clipped by 6 bases and J by 4 bases, with 11 bases between them. Looked up from germline, CDR1 is LNHDA and CDR2 is SQIVND (reference sequence). CDR3 nucleotide sequence: TGTGCCAGTAGCGAGCAGGGCTCAGATACGCAGTATTTT. Translation gives CASSEQGSDTQYF.

The CDR3 loop is CASSGPRRGDSGNTIYF. Written as DNA, the CDR3 is TGTGCCAGCAGCGGCCCACGGCGGGGGGACTCTGGAAACACCATATATTTT. V usage is TRBV7-9 and J usage is TRBJ1-3, with a tentative D call TRBD1 (5 bases). The CDR3 has 17 amino acids. The germline gives CDR1 SEHNR, CDR2 FQNEAQ (reference sequence). V was clipped by 5 bases and J by 0 bases, with 17 bases between them.

V usage is TRBV21-1 and J usage is TRBJ2-2; the table gives TRBD2 as D, unverified against the DNA. TRBV21-1 is marked as a pseudogene. CDR3 size: 15 residues. The CDR3 reads CASSKGTINTGELFF. The CDR3 coding sequence is TGTGCCAGCAGCAAAGGGACTATAAACACCGGGGAGCTGTTTTTT.

V and J are TRBV7-8 and TRBJ2-7; no clear D. Germline V gene data show CDR1 as SGHVS and CDR2 as FQNEAQ. The germline V and J ends were trimmed by 0 bases and 2 bases, with 17 bases remaining between them. The CDR3 consists of 17 residues. The DNA of the CDR3 is TGTGCCAGCAGCTTAGCGATAGGTCAGGTAAATCCCTACGAGCAGTACTTC. Translated, it gives CASSLAIGQVNPYEQYF.

The sample holds a few counts of this clone. The chain employs TRBV4-1 and TRBJ1-3; no clear D gene. Germline V gene data show CDR1 as MGHRA and CDR2 as YSYEKL. Between the trimmed V and J ends, which lost 4 bases and 1 base, there was a span of 8 bases. The CDR3 runs 14 residues. The CDR3 bases are TGCGCCAGCAGCCGTGCGGGGTCTGGAAACACCATATATTTT. It is translated as CASSRAGSGNTIYF.

V and J are TRBV2 and TRBJ2-3; D may be TRBD1 (5 bases). CDR1 is SNHLY, CDR2 FYNNEI, per germline. This CDR3 is 13 amino acids long. Trimming took 7 bases from V and 2 from J, leaving 10 bases between them. The CDR3 loop reads CASIGQSTDTQYF. In DNA, the CDR3 is TGTGCCAGCATTGGACAATCCACAGATACGCAGTATTTT.

The rearrangement joins TRBV4-1 to TRBJ2-5, with D possibly being TRBD2 (10 bases). The V and J ends lost 4 bases and 3 bases respectively, with 21 bases between them. The CDR3 loop spans 17 amino acids. In germline, CDR1 is MGHRA, CDR2 YSYEKL. CDR3 bases: TGCGCCAGCAGCCCACAGGGGGCTAGCGGGGGTAAAGAGACCCAGTACTTC. Translation gives CASSPQGASGGKETQYF.